This T cell receptor beta chain was recovered during a study of CD4 and CD8 cells across lung adenocarcinoma regions. Localized lung adenocarcinoma, a non-small cell lung cancer, affected the donors. TCRdb redid the calling of the PCR reads with MiXCR, one entry per CDR3 protein. This sample carries about 9,600 distinct CDR3 sequences, about half of them seen once, and the ten largest clones take over 15%. This clonotype has a count of ten or more. The receptor comes from a male donor with lung adenocarcinoma. The CD4 and CD8 labels of this study may be unreliable. The sequenced sample was CD4+ T cells from the margin of a lung tumor.

The CDR3 DNA sequence: TGCGCCAGCAGCCATTTTACAGCGGGGGACACCGGGGAGCTGTTTTTT. This encodes CASSHFTAGDTGELFF. The chain employs TRBV4-1 and TRBJ2-2; 8 bases are a match to TRBD2. Trimming removed 3 bases from V and 3 bases from J; junction bases left unmatched: 6. Germline-derived CDR1 and CDR2 are MGHRA and YSYEKL. The CDR3 is made up of 16 amino acids.